Shown below are 10 T cell receptor beta chains from a single sample sequenced in a study of identical twins. Via MiXCR, TCRdb re-called the 5' RACE reads, giving one row per CDR3 protein. The table has around 140,000 distinct CDR3 sequences, around 3.6% seen once; the top ten hold 8% to 8.5%. The sample taken for sequencing was memory T cells sorted from blood. These receptors came from a man aged 18 to 35 in good health.

This clonotype appeared many times. The chain joins TRBV3-1 to TRBJ1-2; D not resolved. CDR1 LGHDT and CDR2 YNNKEL come from the germline V gene (reference sequence). CDR3 size: 15 residues. Between the trimmed V and J ends, which lost 1 base and 6 bases, there was a span of 15 bases. As DNA, the CDR3 is TGTGCCAGCAGCCAAGTAGGAAGGGAGGTTGATGGCTACACCTTC. Translation gives CASSQVGREVDGYTF.

This clonotype has more than one count but fewer than ten. V and J are TRBV19 and TRBJ1-5, with D hard to call. V lost 0 bases, J lost 2 bases, and 17 bases lay in between. Looked up from germline, CDR1 is LNHDA and CDR2 is SQIVND (reference sequence). CDR3 size: 18 residues. CDR3 sequence: CASSIDLMVGLGNQPQHF. Here the CDR3 DNA reads TGTGCCAGTAGTATAGATTTGATGGTAGGCCTGGGCAATCAGCCCCAGCATTTT. The full variable domain, in which reference TRBV19 and TRBJ1-5 provide the parts outside the CDR3, is DGGITQSPKYLFRKEGQNVTLSCEQNLNHDAMYWYRQDPGQGLRLIYYSQIVNDFQKGDIAEGYSVSREKKESFPLTVTSAQKNPTAFYLCASSIDLMVGLGNQPQHFGDGTRLSIL.

The CDR3 here is CAWSITGGNQPQHF. The CDR3 DNA reads as TGTGCCTGGAGTATCACAGGGGGCAATCAGCCCCAGCATTTT. The V gene is TRBV30, the J gene TRBJ1-5; the match to TRBD1 covers 7 bases. Germline-derived CDR1 and CDR2 are GTSNPN and SVGIG (reference sequence). V shed 2 bases, J shed 2 bases, and the junction held 3 bases outside the gene matches. The CDR3 contains 14 residues.

This clonotype was recorded many times. The chain recombines TRBV7-2 with TRBJ2-1; TRBD1 is a possible D gene (6 bases). CDR1 is SGHTA and CDR2 is FQGNSA in the germline V gene. V lost 4 bases and J 1 base, leaving 14 bases between the germline ends. CDR3 length: 16 residues. As DNA, the CDR3 is TGTGCCAGCAGCTCCACCGGGACACCTTCCTACAATGAGCAGTTCTTC. This gives the protein CASSSTGTPSYNEQFF.

This clonotype has ten or more counts. The genes are TRBV7-2 and TRBJ2-7; possibly TRBD1 for D (6 bases). The germline gives CDR1 SGHTA, CDR2 FQGNSA. This CDR3 contains 15 residues. The V gene lost 5 bases and the J gene lost 3 bases, with 17 bases spanning the gap. In nucleotides, the CDR3 is TGTGCCAGCAGCCCCGACCGGACAGTTGGCTACGAGCAGTACTTC. Translation gives CASSPDRTVGYEQYF.

There are many counts of this clonotype. CDR3 bases: TGTGCCAGCAGCACTCTAGCGAACGCGAACACCGGGGAGCTGTTTTTT. Encoded protein: CASSTLANANTGELFF. The chain employs TRBV7-8 and TRBJ2-2, with TRBD2 as a possible D gene (6 bases). The V end lost 5 bases, the J end lost 0 bases, and 13 bases lay between the germline ends. Germline lookup yields CDR1 SGHVS and CDR2 FQNEAQ. CDR3 length equals 16 residues.

This clonotype was detected ten times or more. V gene TRBV12-3 or TRBV12-4 combines with J gene TRBJ1-1; no reliable D call. This CDR3 region has 13 residues. The V end lost 3 bases, the J end lost 1 base, and 6 bases lay between the germline ends. The CDR3 sequence: CASSLQQNTEAFF. DNA of the CDR3: TGTGCCAGCAGTTTGCAGCAGAACACTGAAGCTTTCTTT.

In this sample, this clonotype turned up many times. The genes are TRBV6-1 and TRBJ2-2; D is ambiguous. The V end was cut by 2 bases, the J end by 4 bases, with 14 bases between. The germline CDR1 and CDR2 sequences are MNHNS and SASEGT. This CDR3 is built from 16 residues. The CDR3 nucleotides read TGTGCCAGCAGTGAAAAGGCAGTACGTGGCACCGGGGAGCTGTTTTTT. Translation: CASSEKAVRGTGELFF.

This clonotype was counted at least ten times. The V gene is TRBV15, the J gene TRBJ2-1; 9 bases are a match to TRBD2. There are 16 residues in the CDR3. V shed 1 base and J 8 bases; nucleotides not matched to a gene: 9. Germline V gene data show CDR1 as LNHNV and CDR2 as YYDKDF (reference sequence). The CDR3 here is CATSRGTSEGGYEQFF. CDR3 DNA sequence: TGTGCCACCAGCAGAGGGACTAGCGAAGGTGGTTATGAGCAGTTCTTC. The whole variable domain, remainder taken from reference TRBV15 and TRBJ2-1, is DAMVIQNPRYQVTQFGKPVTLSCSQTLNHNVMYWYQQKSSQAPKLLFHYYDKDFNNEADTPDNFQSRRPNTSFCFLDIRSPGLGDTAMYLCATSRGTSEGGYEQFFGPGTRLTVL.

This clonotype was seen repeatedly, ten times or more. The chain recombines TRBV29-1 with TRBJ2-7, with no clear D. Trimming removed 4 bases at V and 4 bases at J, with 20 bases between. This CDR3 region has 15 residues. Looked up from germline, CDR1 is SQVTM and CDR2 is ANQGSEA. CDR3 DNA sequence: TGCAGCGTTGGACTGTCCCCTTCTGGGCCTTACGAGCAGTACTTC. Translation: CSVGLSPSGPYEQYF.